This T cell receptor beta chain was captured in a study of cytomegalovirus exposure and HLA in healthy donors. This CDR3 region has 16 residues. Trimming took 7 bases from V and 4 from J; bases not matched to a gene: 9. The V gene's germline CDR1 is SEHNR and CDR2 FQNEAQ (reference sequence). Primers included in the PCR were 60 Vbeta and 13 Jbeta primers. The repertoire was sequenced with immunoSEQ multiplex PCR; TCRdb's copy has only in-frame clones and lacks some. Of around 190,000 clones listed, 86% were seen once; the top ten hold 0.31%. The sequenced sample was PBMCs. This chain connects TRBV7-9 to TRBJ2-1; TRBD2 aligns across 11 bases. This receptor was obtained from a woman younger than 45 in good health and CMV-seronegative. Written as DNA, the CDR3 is TGTGCCAGCACATTAACTAGCGGGAGTCCGTACAATGAGCAGTTCTTC. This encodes CASTLTSGSPYNEQFF.